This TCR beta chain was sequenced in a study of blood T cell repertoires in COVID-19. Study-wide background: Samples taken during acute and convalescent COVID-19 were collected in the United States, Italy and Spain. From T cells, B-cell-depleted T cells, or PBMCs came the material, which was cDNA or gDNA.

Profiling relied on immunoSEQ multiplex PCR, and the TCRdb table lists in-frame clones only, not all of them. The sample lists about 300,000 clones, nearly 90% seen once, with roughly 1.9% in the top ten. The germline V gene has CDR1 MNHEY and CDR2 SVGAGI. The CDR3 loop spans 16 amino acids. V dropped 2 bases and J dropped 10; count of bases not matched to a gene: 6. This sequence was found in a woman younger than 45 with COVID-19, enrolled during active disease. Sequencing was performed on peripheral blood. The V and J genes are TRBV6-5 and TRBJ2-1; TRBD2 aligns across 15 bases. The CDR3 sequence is CASSYGTSGGQGEQFF. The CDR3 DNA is TGTGCCAGCAGTTACGGGACTAGCGGGGGGCAGGGGGAGCAGTTCTTC.